This T cell receptor beta chain originates from a study of human T cells and chemical hapten exposure. Study findings and constraints: Versus controls, significantly more large CDR3 similarity clusters arose from expanded TCRs.

TCRdb passed the RACE reads through MiXCR, listing each CDR3 protein once. Of around 300,000 distinct CDR3 sequences listed, about 7% are singletons. A remark on this clonotype: Its antigen is still unknown.

Time point noted: patch test 1, 2 weeks after DPC sensitization. Treatment meaning: therapeutic diphenylcyclopropenone sensitization with weekly scalp DPC. Non-pregnant alopecia patients aged 18 to 70, suitable for DPC therapy. The germline gives CDR1 MNHEY, CDR2 SVGAGI. Trimming left V 0 bases short and J 6 bases short, with 13 bases between. The CDR3 totals 15 residues. This receptor was obtained from a woman aged 18-29 years with alopecia areata. Some clones in this sample may be carry-over from other donors' samples. This sequence joins TRBV6-5 and TRBJ2-3; maybe TRBD2 (6 bases). Source: whole blood, taken in connection with sensitization to the hapten diphenylcyclopropenone (DPC). In nucleotides, the CDR3 is TGTGCCAGCAGTTACTCGGGACTGCTGGGGGATACGCAGTATTTT. Protein sequence: CASSYSGLLGDTQYF.